One sample yielded the 8 T cell receptor beta chains listed below, sequenced in a study of CD8 T cells in ankylosing spondylitis. TCRdb re-called the 5' RACE reads with MiXCR, one entry per CDR3 protein. Of 150,000 to 200,000 distinct CDR3 sequences in the sample, roughly 10% were seen once. The sample was blood, either unsorted or a sorted T cell fraction (not recorded which). These receptors were obtained from a male donor with ankylosing spondylitis or in good health (not recorded which).

This clonotype has at least ten counts. The CDR3 DNA sequence: TGTGCCAGCAGCCAAGACAGAGTGTCTCCCCTCCACTTT. Translating gives CASSQDRVSPLHF. The rearrangement joins TRBV3-1 to TRBJ1-6; D remains unclear. The V gene lost 0 bases and the J gene lost 13 bases, with 10 bases spanning the gap. The CDR3 is 13 amino acids. Germline values: CDR1 LGHDT, CDR2 YNNKEL (reference sequence).

This clonotype was counted at least ten times. This chain connects TRBV20-1 to TRBJ2-2, with 9 bases lining up with TRBD2. V shed 0 bases, J shed 5 bases, and the junction held 7 bases outside the gene matches. This CDR3 region has 16 residues. From germline, CDR1 is DFQATT and CDR2 SNEGSKA (reference sequence). CDR3 DNA: TGCAGTGCTAGAGATCGAAAGCGGGGGGTAACCGGGGAGCTGTTTTTT. This codes for CSARDRKRGVTGELFF.

This clonotype was found many times. The rearrangement uses TRBV4-2 and TRBJ2-7; no definite D call. This CDR3 has 11 residues. The ends were cut back, 7 bases at V and 4 bases at J, with 8 bases in the middle. Germline lookup yields CDR1 LGHNA and CDR2 YNFKEQ. The CDR3 protein is CASTDWYEQYF. DNA for the CDR3: TGTGCCAGCACGGATTGGTACGAGCAGTACTTC.

This clonotype was found a few times. The V gene is TRBV20-1, the J gene TRBJ2-1, with TRBD2 as a possible D gene (6 bases). This CDR3 is 15 amino acids long. Trimming left V 0 bases short and J 7 bases short, with 16 bases between. The germline V gene encodes CDR1 DFQATT and CDR2 SNEGSKA (reference sequence). CDR3 DNA: TGCAGTGCTAGAGATGGGGGGAGGCCTGGGAATGAGCAGTTCTTC. Translated: CSARDGGRPGNEQFF.

This clonotype was seen at least ten times. As DNA, the CDR3 is TGTGCCAGCAGCGCAGGGTTTGGTAAAGCTTTCTTT. As protein: CASSAGFGKAFF. J is TRBJ1-1 and V is TRBV9; perhaps TRBD1 as D (5 bases). The germline V and J ends were trimmed by 3 bases and 9 bases, with 12 bases remaining between them. Germline V CDR1 and CDR2: SGDLS, YYNGEE. The CDR3 is 12 amino acids.

This clonotype was seen more than once but under ten times. This sequence joins TRBV27 and TRBJ2-3, with TRBD1 matching 8 bases. The CDR3 spans 17 residues. V lost 2 bases to trimming and J lost 0 bases; unmatched junction nucleotides: 7. CDR1 and CDR2 (germline): MNHEY, SMNVEV (reference sequence). For the CDR3, the DNA is TGTGCCAGCAGTTTAGGGACAGGCTTAACCAGCACAGATACGCAGTATTTT. Translating gives CASSLGTGLTSTDTQYF.

At least ten counts were recorded for this clonotype. The chain couples TRBV30 to TRBJ2-2, with D uncertain. Between the trimmed V and J ends, which lost 5 bases and 0 bases, there was a span of 7 bases. CDR3 length equals 13 residues. The germline gives CDR1 GTSNPN, CDR2 SVGIG (reference sequence). CDR3 sequence reads: CAWARSNTGELFF. The DNA for the CDR3 is TGTGCCTGGGCTCGCTCGAACACCGGGGAGCTGTTTTTT.

This clonotype was observed a few times. The chain has TRBV7-9 and TRBJ2-1; D is uncertain. CDR3 length equals 12 residues. Trimming removed 3 bases from V and 5 bases from J, with 5 bases in between. Germline CDR1 SEHNR, CDR2 FQNEAQ (reference sequence). The CDR3 sequence: CASSLQHNEQFF. CDR3 nucleotide sequence: TGTGCCAGCAGCTTGCAACACAATGAGCAGTTCTTC.